The 18 T cell receptor beta chains given below trace back to one sample, sequenced in a study of blood T cell repertoires in COVID-19. The repertoire was sequenced with immunoSEQ multiplex PCR; TCRdb's copy has only in-frame clones and lacks some. The table includes roughly 320,000 clones, 70% to 90% detected once. Sequencing was done on a sample of peripheral blood. These receptor sequences come from a man in his sixties or seventies with acute or convalescent COVID-19.

The chain employs TRBV11-2 and TRBJ2-1; 8 bases line up with TRBD2. The CDR3 is made up of 17 amino acids. V lost 5 bases, J lost 5 bases, and 14 bases stayed unmatched. Germline-derived CDR1 and CDR2 are SGHAT and FQNNGV. The CDR3, as DNA: TGTGCCAGCAGCCCGAATCTACTAGCGGAACTAAACAATGAGCAGTTCTTC. It specifies CASSPNLLAELNNEQFF.

The chain joins TRBV28 to TRBJ1-5, with 8 bases matching TRBD1. This CDR3 comprises 16 residues. Germline values: CDR1 MDHEN, CDR2 SYDVKM. Germline trimming cut 10 bases from V and 2 bases from J; bases unmatched to any gene: 13. CDR3 in DNA: TGTGCCACCTCCGGGACAGGTGGTCGAGGCAATCAGCCCCAGCATTTT. Encoded protein: CATSGTGGRGNQPQHF.

This chain links TRBV19 with TRBJ1-5, with 10 bases that match TRBD1. Looked up from germline, CDR1 is LNHDA and CDR2 is SQIVND (reference sequence). V gave up 5 bases and J gave up 4 bases; unmatched junction bases: 8. The CDR3 consists of 16 residues. The CDR3 bases are TGTGCCAGTAGTTTCCGACAGGGGGCAAAGAATCAGCCCCAGCATTTT. This codes for CASSFRQGAKNQPQHF.

The chain has TRBV7-3 and TRBJ2-5; D is ambiguous. The CDR3 totals 15 residues. From germline, CDR1 is SGHTA and CDR2 FQGTGA. Trimming removed 5 bases at V and 3 bases at J, with 16 bases between. Written as DNA, the CDR3 is TGTGCCAGCAGCCAAAACGGAGAAACCAAAGAGACCCAGTACTTC. This gives the protein CASSQNGETKETQYF.

The chain combines TRBV4-1 with TRBJ1-1; D is possibly TRBD1 (5 bases). Trimming stripped 3 bases from V and 4 bases from J, with 15 bases between. The CDR3 extends over 15 amino acids. Germline CDR1 MGHRA, CDR2 YSYEKL. In nucleotides, the CDR3 is TGCGCCAGCAGCCACCCCGGGGGGGTACGCACTGAAGCTTTCTTT. Protein: CASSHPGGVRTEAFF.

Only one count was recorded for this clone. V gene TRBV21-1 combines with J gene TRBJ2-6; the table assigns TRBD1, which was not confirmed against the DNA. TRBV21-1 is marked as a pseudogene. This CDR3 comprises 15 residues. CDR3 protein: CASSKGGTGLQQTDF. Here the CDR3 DNA reads TGTGCCAGCAGCAAAGGGGGTACAGGGCTTCAACAAACGGATTTC.

J is TRBJ1-4 and V is TRBV11-2; maybe TRBD1 (5 bases). V lost 1 base and J lost 6, with 12 bases in between. The V gene's germline CDR1 is SGHAT and CDR2 FQNNGV. This CDR3 is built from 15 residues. The DNA of the CDR3 is TGTGCCAGCAGCTTAGCGGGGGGATATTATGAAAAACTGTTTTTT. This encodes CASSLAGGYYEKLFF.

The V and J genes are TRBV4-1 and TRBJ2-1, with a tentative D call TRBD2 (6 bases). The CDR3 has 16 amino acids. Germline V gives CDR1 MGHRA, CDR2 YSYEKL. The V end lost 6 bases, the J end lost 0 bases, and 15 bases lay between the germline ends. The chain's CDR3 is CASRPGVGSSYNEQFF. The CDR3 DNA follows: TGCGCCAGCAGACCTGGGGTCGGGAGCTCCTACAATGAGCAGTTCTTC.

This clone was counted a single time. V and J are TRBV11-2 and TRBJ2-5; 14 bases fit TRBD2. The junction had 9 bases not matched to a gene; V was cut back by 5 bases and J by 4 bases. The CDR3 runs 17 residues. Germline CDR1 is SGHAT and CDR2 is FQNNGV. CDR3 in DNA: TGTGCCAGCAGCCCCCCCTTAGGACTAGCGGGGGGAGAGACCCAGTACTTC. Residues: CASSPPLGLAGGETQYF.

This clone came up once. This chain uses TRBV5-1 with TRBJ1-2, with 8 bases matching TRBD1. Trimming cost V 3 bases and J 2 bases; bases outside gene matches: 3. Per the germline V gene, CDR1 is SGHRS and CDR2 is YFSETQ. The CDR3 is made up of 14 amino acids. The chain's CDR3 is CASSWGTGNYGYTF. CDR3 DNA sequence: TGCGCCAGCAGCTGGGGGACAGGAAACTATGGCTACACCTTC.

This clone occurred a few times. V and J are TRBV5-8 and TRBJ1-2; the D gene is possibly TRBD1 (5 bases). The V end was cut by 2 bases, the J end by 4 bases, with 18 bases between. This CDR3 spans 16 amino acids. Germline V gene data show CDR1 as SGHTS and CDR2 as YDEGEE. The CDR3 nucleotides are TGTGCCAGCAGCTTTCCACGGGCGGGGGGTGGCTATGGCTACACCTTC. Its protein product is CASSFPRAGGGYGYTF.

This clone has only one observation. This sequence joins TRBV28 and TRBJ1-5; D is ambiguous. V was clipped by 2 bases and J by 3 bases, with 17 bases between them. The CDR3 loop spans 17 amino acids. Germline V lookup: CDR1 MDHEN, CDR2 SYDVKM. The CDR3 sequence is CASSLPEGSLPNQPQHF. CDR3 nucleotides: TGTGCCAGCAGTTTACCCGAGGGATCCCTGCCCAATCAGCCCCAGCATTTT.

V gene TRBV4-3 combines with J gene TRBJ1-2, with a weak D call TRBD1 (5 bases). The CDR3 length is 14 residues. Germline V gene sequence: CDR1 LGHNA, CDR2 YSLEER. Trimming cost V 1 base and J 4 bases, with 10 bases left between them. CDR3 residues: CASSQATESYGYTF. The CDR3, as DNA: TGCGCCAGCAGCCAAGCGACAGAGTCCTATGGCTACACCTTC.

The rearrangement uses TRBV11-3 and TRBJ1-4; D is unclear. There are 18 residues in the CDR3. The germline V gene encodes CDR1 SGHNT and CDR2 YENEEA. Trimming left V 2 bases short and J 0 bases short, with 16 bases between. CDR3: CASSLSRYYGATNEKLFF. The CDR3, as DNA: TGTGCCAGCAGCTTATCGCGTTATTATGGTGCAACTAATGAAAAACTGTTTTTT.

This rearrangement joins TRBV11-3 to TRBJ2-3; D is perhaps TRBD2 (6 bases). From germline, CDR1 is SGHNT and CDR2 YENEEA. This CDR3 has 15 amino acids. V was clipped by 3 bases and J by 2 bases, with 12 bases between them. CDR3 region: CASSFGGSSTDTQYF. In nucleotides, the CDR3 is TGTGCCAGCAGCTTTGGGGGGAGTTCCACAGATACGCAGTATTTT. The whole variable domain, remainder taken from reference TRBV11-3 and TRBJ2-3, is EAGVVQSPRYKIIEKKQPVAFWCNPISGHNTLYWYLQNLGQGPELLIRYENEEAVDDSQLPKDRFSAERLKGVDSTLKIQPAELGDSAVYLCASSFGGSSTDTQYFGPGTRLTVL.

The chain recombines TRBV28 with TRBJ1-1; no reliable D call. The CDR3 consists of 13 residues. Germline assignment: CDR1 MDHEN and CDR2 SYDVKM. V was pared by 6 bases and J by 0 bases, with 8 bases between. The CDR3 DNA follows: TGTGCCAGCAGGGAGCAGATGAACACTGAAGCTTTCTTT. As protein: CASREQMNTEAFF.

The rearrangement links TRBV6-2 or TRBV6-3 to TRBJ2-7, with D perhaps matching TRBD2 (5 bases). Trimming took off 5 bases at V and 2 bases at J, with 10 bases between the two ends. The germline CDR1 and CDR2 sequences are MNHEY and SVGEGT. The length of the CDR3 is 13 residues. The CDR3 reads CASSQDSPYEQYF. Here the CDR3 DNA reads TGTGCCAGCAGTCAGGACTCCCCCTACGAGCAGTACTTC.

The chain has TRBV7-2 and TRBJ1-2, with TRBD1 matching 7 bases. From germline, CDR1 is SGHTA and CDR2 FQGNSA. The V segment lost 5 bases and the J segment 3 bases; nucleotides outside the gene matches: 9. CDR3 size: 15 residues. CDR3 sequence: CASSPQQGYDYGYTF. The CDR3 nucleotides are TGTGCCAGCAGCCCACAACAGGGGTATGACTATGGCTACACCTTC.